This TCR beta chain was profiled in a study of blood T cell repertoires in COVID-19. In the authors' workflow: Researchers report that nucleated cell counts were estimated from reference gene primer amplification. The assay was immunoSEQ multiplex PCR, and TCRdb's table has in-frame clones only and misses some. That table gives V, J and clone size, and the DNA gave D and trimming. The sample yields fewer than 200,000 clones, just over 85% seen once. This CDR3 spans 18 amino acids. Germline V gene data show CDR1 as MGHRA and CDR2 as YSYEKL. V shed 0 bases, J shed 1 base, and the junction held 10 bases outside the gene matches. Two negative PCRs, clearance, or symptom resolution had been documented for recovered Cohort 3 donors.

The chain employs TRBV4-1 and TRBJ2-3, with 7 bases identical to TRBD2. The sequenced sample was PBMCs or T cells enriched from blood (not recorded which). The TCR sequence derives from a woman aged 18-35 years who had recovered from COVID-19. The CDR3 sequence is CASSQDRLAALGTDTQYF. The DNA of the CDR3 is TGCGCCAGCAGCCAAGATAGGCTAGCGGCTTTGGGCACAGATACGCAGTATTTT.